The entry that follows covers one TCR beta chain sequence. TCRdb analysed the 5' RACE reads with MiXCR anew, one entry per CDR3 protein. The table has about 61,000 distinct CDR3 sequences, roughly 30% seen once. Germline lookup yields CDR1 LGHNA and CDR2 YNFKEQ. The CDR3 covers 14 residues. J lost 7 bases, V lost 4 bases, and 6 bases had no gene match. The source is a female donor with breast cancer. The sample taken for sequencing was tumor-infiltrating naive CD4+ T cells sorted from the breast tumor. Specified subset: naive CD4+ T cells, CD4+CD45RA+CD25-. The chain joins TRBV4-2 to TRBJ1-2, with 10 nucleotides matching TRBD1. CDR3 protein: CASSRNRDRGGYTF. The CDR3 nucleotides read TGTGCCAGCAGCCGGAACCGGGACAGGGGTGGCTACACCTTC.